The clone carrying this TCR beta chain was observed many times. Its cognate antigen is unknown. This sample was included in a study of early T cells in non-severe SARS-CoV-2 infection. On the study more broadly: The chains were unpaired, and the sequenced material was bulk RNA from unsorted whole blood. Findings and caveats of the study: Clonotype matching in VDJdb favored anti-spike CD8 responses and did not capture private and CD4 specificities.

Trimming stripped 5 bases from V and 0 bases from J, with 13 bases between. There are 16 residues in the CDR3. Germline V CDR1 and CDR2: MNHEY, SMNVEV (reference sequence). As part of library construction, unique molecular identifiers were attached to individual cDNA molecules. TCRdb re-derived calls from the 5' RACE reads in MiXCR, one entry per CDR3 protein. The sample contains some 45,000 distinct CDR3 sequences, about 4% of which appear only once. This TCR came from an adult who was a healthcare worker with PCR-confirmed SARS-CoV-2 infection or an uninfected control (not recorded which). The chain is built from TRBV27 and TRBJ2-2, with D unclear. The sequencing input was whole blood. CDR3 sequence reads: CASSLRLVSNTGELFF. In DNA, the CDR3 is TGTGCCAGCAGTCTCAGACTCGTCTCGAACACCGGGGAGCTGTTTTTT.